This T cell receptor (beta chain) originates from a study of shared clonotypes between healthy human individuals. General study points: How much donors shared clonotypes was expected to be affected by sequencing depth. The study drew on few donors, limiting represented genetic and exposure-history diversity.

TCRdb keeps only in-frame clones here, not all; method: immunoSEQ multiplex PCR. The sample has millions of clones; roughly 94% are singletons. The germline gives CDR1 MNHEY, CDR2 SVGAGI. The CDR3 is 14 residues long. V shed 5 bases and J shed 7 bases, with 17 bases lying between them. CD45RO-negative CD8 cells positively selected for CCR7 made up the naive population, which excluded terminally differentiated effector memory CD45RA+ cells. Note on this clone: Its antigen is as yet unknown.

The material sequenced was naive CD8+ T cells sorted from blood. This TCR derives from a young man in good health. This chain links TRBV6-5 with TRBJ2-5, with TRBD1 as a possible D gene (6 bases). The CDR3: CASSSGQNGGTQYF. As DNA, the CDR3 is TGTGCCAGCAGTAGCGGACAGAACGGTGGGACCCAGTACTTC.